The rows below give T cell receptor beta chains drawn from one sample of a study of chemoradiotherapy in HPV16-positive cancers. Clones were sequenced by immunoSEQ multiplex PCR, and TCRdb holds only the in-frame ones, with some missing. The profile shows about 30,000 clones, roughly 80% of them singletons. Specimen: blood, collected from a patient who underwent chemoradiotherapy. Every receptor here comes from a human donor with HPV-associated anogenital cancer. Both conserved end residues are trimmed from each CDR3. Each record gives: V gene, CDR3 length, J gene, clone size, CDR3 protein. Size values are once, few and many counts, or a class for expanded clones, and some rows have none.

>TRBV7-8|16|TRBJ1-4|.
ASSLWGQGGLIREKLF
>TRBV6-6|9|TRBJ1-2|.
ASRSNGGYT
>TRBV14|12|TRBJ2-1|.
ASSLGDGRNEQF
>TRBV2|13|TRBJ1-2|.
ASRGDRPDNYGYT
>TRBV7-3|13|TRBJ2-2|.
ASSISGTDTGELF
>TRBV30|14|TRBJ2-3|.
AWSGTGGLPTDTQY
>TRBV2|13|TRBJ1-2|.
ASGETGFTNYGYT
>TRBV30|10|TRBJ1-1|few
AWNPGDTEAF
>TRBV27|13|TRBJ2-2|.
ASSVTGSNTGELF
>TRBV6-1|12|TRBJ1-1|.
ASSEITDKTEAF
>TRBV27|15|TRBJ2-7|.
ASRNAAGGLGKYEQY
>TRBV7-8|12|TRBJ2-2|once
ASSLEQGPGELF
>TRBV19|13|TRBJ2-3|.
ASSIQGYSTDTQY
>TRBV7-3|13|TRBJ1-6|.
ASSRQGSYNSPLH
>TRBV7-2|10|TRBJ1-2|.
ASSLENYGYT
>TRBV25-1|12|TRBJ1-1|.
ASSGGPKNTEAF
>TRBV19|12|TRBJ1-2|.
ASSIRFGTDGYT
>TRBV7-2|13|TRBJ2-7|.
ASSLEGGGSYEQY
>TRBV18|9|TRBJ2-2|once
ASSPEGELF
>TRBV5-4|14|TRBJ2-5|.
ASSPSTSVGRETQY
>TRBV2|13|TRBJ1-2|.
ASSDGGFQSYGYT
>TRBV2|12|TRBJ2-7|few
ASRMQGDSYEQY
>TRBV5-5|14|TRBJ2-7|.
ASSSATGASVGEQY
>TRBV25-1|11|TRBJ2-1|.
ASSEWEGGEQF
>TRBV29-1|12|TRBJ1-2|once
SVLQGPQGGGYT
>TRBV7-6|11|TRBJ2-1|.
ASRPDGVNEQF
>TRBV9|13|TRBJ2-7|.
ASSATSGFFYEQY
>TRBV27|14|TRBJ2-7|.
ASSLSRGQGSYEQY
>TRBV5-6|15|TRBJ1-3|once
ASSWRTPTGAGNTIY
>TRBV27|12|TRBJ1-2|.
ASRTSWENYGYT
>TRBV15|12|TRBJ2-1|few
ATQDSGSYNEQF
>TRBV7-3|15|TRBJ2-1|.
ASSPFPGQGQYNEQF
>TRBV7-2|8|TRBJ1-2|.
ASSLEVLT
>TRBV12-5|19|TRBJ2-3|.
ASGPPAAGLVGGGATDTQY
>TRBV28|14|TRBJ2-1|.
ASHKTTGRSYNEQF
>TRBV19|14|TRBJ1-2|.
ATRPDGTPQSYGYT
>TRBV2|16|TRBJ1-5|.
ASRGGTGGFWGNQPQH
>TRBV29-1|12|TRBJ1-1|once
SVAGRGMNTEAF
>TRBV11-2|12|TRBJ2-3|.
ASSFSIGTDTQY
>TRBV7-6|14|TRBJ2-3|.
ASSLGSAGRTDTQY
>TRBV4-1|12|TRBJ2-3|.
ASSLDRATDTQY
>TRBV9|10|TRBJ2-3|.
ASRGGGDTQY
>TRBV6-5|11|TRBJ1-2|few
ASSLSGTNGYT
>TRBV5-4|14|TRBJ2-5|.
ASSQGDRGFAETQY
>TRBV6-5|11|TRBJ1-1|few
ASRPRDVTEAF
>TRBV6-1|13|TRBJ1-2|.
ASSEGPSGAYGYT
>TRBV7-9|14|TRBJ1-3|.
ASSLEGLTSGNTIY
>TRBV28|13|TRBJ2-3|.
ASRLGQAGTDTQY
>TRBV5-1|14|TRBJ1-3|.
ASSSGQESSGNTIY
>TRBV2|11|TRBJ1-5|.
ASSPTVVGPQH
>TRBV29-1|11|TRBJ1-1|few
SVVVGGITEAF
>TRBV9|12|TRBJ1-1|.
ASSVGTEASEAF
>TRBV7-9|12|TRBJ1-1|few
ASSPGLVNTEAF
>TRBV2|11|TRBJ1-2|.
ASSELGDYGYT
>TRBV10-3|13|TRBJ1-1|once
AISDVRDMNTEAF
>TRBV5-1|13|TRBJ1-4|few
ASSRRQGAGEKLF
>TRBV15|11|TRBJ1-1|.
ATSRDQNTEAF